This T cell receptor beta chain emerged from a study of T cells expressing NK-cell markers. Study-level results: Among several donors, these clonotypes also ranked first in the CD3+CD56-NKG2C+ fraction.

After re-calling the 5' RACE reads, TCRdb lists one entry per CDR3 protein, DNA absent. Its table records about 460,000 distinct CDR3 sequences. In regard to this clonotype: Its antigen remains unknown.

The material sequenced was blood T cells: a sorted CD56 or NKG2C T cell subset, CD4+ or CD8+ T cells, or bulk PBMC T cells (not recorded which). The sequence was obtained from a woman aged 50 to 65 in good health.

The CDR3 loop reads CATSWTGRADTQYF. The chain joins TRBV24-1 to TRBJ2-3; as DNA is missing, the TRBD1 call by TCRdb cannot be tested. From germline, CDR1 is KGHDR and CDR2 SFDVKD. CDR3 length equals 14 residues.